This T cell receptor (beta chain) stems from a study of cytomegalovirus exposure and HLA in healthy donors. The primer mix had 60 Vbeta and 13 Jbeta primers. Only in-frame clones appear in the TCRdb table, and some are missing; sequencing was by immunoSEQ multiplex PCR. The profile shows 98,000 or so clones, 10% of them singletons. V lost 3 bases and J 1 base, leaving 11 bases between the germline ends. Germline assignment: CDR1 SGHRS and CDR2 YFSETQ. The CDR3 spans 15 residues. This clone has just a few counts. This TCR was recovered from a man aged 40-49 years in good health and CMV-seropositive. Sequencing was performed on PBMCs. The rearrangement uses TRBV5-1 and TRBJ2-1, with no clear D. In nucleotides, the CDR3 is TGCGCCAGCAGCTCGACACGTAATTCCTACAATGAGCAGTTCTTC. Translated: CASSSTRNSYNEQFF.